The clone carrying this T cell receptor (beta chain) was found once. Germline and junction disagree at one end, which may indicate a read error. No cell sorting was done before RNA was extracted from the tissue. The source of the sample is a study of tumor and adjacent non-tumor tissue in lung cancer. Germline V gene data show CDR1 as MNHNS and CDR2 as SASEGT. The CDR3 is 16 residues long. A modified ARM-PCR protocol with three rounds of nested PCR amplified TCRbeta. TCRdb re-called the multiplex PCR reads with MiXCR, one entry per CDR3 protein. The sample lists around 74,000 distinct CDR3 sequences, roughly 75% seen once, with around 13% in the top ten.

The sequenced material came from lung tumor tissue. The V call is TRBV6-1, the J call TRBJ2-6; D remains unclear. The TCR originated in a woman in her 70s with non-small cell lung cancer. Written as DNA, the CDR3 is TGTGTCAGCAGTCAGTGGTCTAGCTCTGGGGCCAACGTCCTGACTTTC. It yields the protein CVSSQWSSSGANVLTF.